This entry features one T cell receptor beta chain sequence. Its antigen is currently unknown. The data derive from a study of blood T cells in healthy people across ages. Study-level findings and limits: The unknown donor CMV status may have confounded expanded clonotype changes. Older age went with lower TCR beta diversity per million T cells, in a roughly linear way. Naive and antigen-experienced cells were not separated, limiting conclusive comparison.

The donors, all healthy, were Caucasians living in Russia, aged roughly 6 to 95. Alongside a J-beta primer mix, a sample-barcoded 5' primer served in a second PCR lasting roughly 7 to 12 cycles. Each CDR3 protein is one row after TCRdb ran MiXCR on the 5' RACE reads. The sample records approximately 800,000 distinct CDR3 sequences, nearly 60% being singletons. The sequencing sample was made of blood. The sequence was obtained from a man aged 30-40 years in good health.

As DNA, the CDR3 is TGTGCTAGTGGTTTAAGGGGGTCAGGGGGTTCCAATGAGCAGTTCTTC. This encodes CASGLRGSGGSNEQFF. The chain uses TRBV12-5 and TRBJ2-1; TRBD1 matches at 7 bases. With V trimmed by 3 bases and J by 6 bases, 11 bases remained unmatched. Germline V gene lookup returns CDR1 LGHNT and CDR2 FRNRAP. This CDR3 has 16 amino acids.